This entry concerns a single TCR beta chain. The antigen remains undetermined. Only in-frame clones appear in the TCRdb table, and some are missing; sequencing was by immunoSEQ multiplex PCR. The repertoire holds tens of thousands of clones, with 84% as singletons. These data are taken from a study of cytomegalovirus exposure and HLA in healthy donors. Study findings and constraints: According to the study, some 160 TCR beta chains were cytomegalovirus-associated. Most TCR sequences proved rare, with some public TCRs found in many donors.

The donors were members of the validation cohort comprising some 130 subjects, separate from the roughly 700-subject first cohort. Trimming took off 1 base at V and 8 bases at J, with 20 bases between the two ends. This CDR3 is built from 17 residues. The germline gives CDR1 LGHNA, CDR2 YNFKEQ. The sequence came from a woman aged 18-35 years in good health and CMV-seropositive. The V and J genes are TRBV4-2 and TRBJ1-4; maybe TRBD1 (5 bases). Sequencing input: PBMCs. The CDR3 here is CASSQVGGDGGIEKLFF. For the CDR3, the DNA is TGTGCCAGCAGCCAAGTAGGAGGGGATGGGGGAATCGAAAAACTGTTTTTT.